The source of this T cell receptor beta chain is a study of Graves' ophthalmopathy and Graves' hyperthyroidism (dated by TCRdb to 2016 to 2019). At the level of the whole study: Peripheral blood was collected at initial diagnosis, before any treatment. In a handful of hyperthyroidism patients, the T-cell repertoires found in thyroid tissue were compared with those found in blood. After sampling, hyperthyroidism patients received methimazole starting at 30 mg daily, and ophthalmopathy patients received high-dose intravenous methylprednisolone. The approximately 97 discovery patients were randomly divided into training and test sets at a 7:3 ratio. In total, approximately 130 blood samples were TCR-sequenced: 43 ophthalmopathy, around 75 hyperthyroidism and about 17 hyperthyroidism-to-ophthalmopathy patients. To tell Graves' ophthalmopathy apart from Graves' hyperthyroidism, and to predict which patients would progress to ophthalmopathy, the study relied on TCR beta repertoire signatures. An independent validation cohort comprised roughly 20 hyperthyroidism patients and roughly 15 patients who later progressed from hyperthyroidism to ophthalmopathy. A discovery set of 100 patients (approximately 42 ophthalmopathy, 60 or so stable hyperthyroidism) was enrolled to explore V-J signatures distinguishing ophthalmopathy from hyperthyroidism. General findings and caveats noted by the study authors: Sample size was not statistically predetermined, and group allocation was not concealed from the investigators. Ophthalmopathy was separated from stable hyperthyroidism by the 13-signature model with just under 90% sensitivity and around 81% specificity in cross-validation and with 80%/75% in the test set. In validation, the model predicted ophthalmopathy progression with 55% to 71% sensitivity and 72.22% specificity; some 13 predicted patients were CT-confirmed with GO in a median of around 6 months. Most of the expanded thyroid clonotypes with a frequency above 0.001 were also detected in blood, and it was suggested that the thyroid immune response may be reflected by blood repertoires.

For repertoire sequencing, TCR beta CDR3 regions were amplified from RNA transcripts. The first round was an RT-PCR using HTBI primers with the Qiagen OneStep RT-PCR kit, and this first round was followed by a second-round multiplex PCR, then size selection and purification. Libraries were sequenced paired-end with 100 bp reads on an Illumina HiSeq2000. The study's own analysis went as follows. SOAPnuke was used to process the reads, throwing out any read that had adapters, had uncalled bases, had a mean Phred below 15, or lacked an exact constant-primer or identifier match. COPE v1.2.5 was used to merge the high-quality paired reads. Unique nucleotide sequences were defined as clonotypes and aligned to IMGT TRB V, D and J references using MiTCR v1.1. Analysis was restricted to V-J combinations with a frequency above 0.0001, which covered about 99% of repertoires. For each V-J combination, a TCR clonal expansion and chaos score was defined as F50 clonal expansion divided by the chaos observed in the TCRdist matrix. Welch's t-statistics and random forest were used to reduce the features to 10 to 15 V-J combinations, which were then used as input to a naive Bayes classifier. The Morisita-Horn index was used to measure how similar the thyroid and blood repertoires were. TCRdb reprocessing: public reads trimmed at Q25 with fastp, clones called with MiXCR, in-frame beta chains kept. Identical CDR3 proteins give one entry, which carries the most common genes and DNA. The V and J calls were not made by the authors but by TCRdb's processing. The sample table contains about 380,000 distinct CDR3 sequences; only one count was recorded for roughly 15% of them. Jointly, the top ten make up 5.5% to 8% of the sample.

Stable hyperthyroidism was defined as no progression to ophthalmopathy within 18 months of follow-up. Hyperthyroidism patients were newly diagnosed, with disease duration under 2 months, and aged 18 to 65 years. Patients were excluded if they had other autoimmune diseases, uncontrolled infections, pregnancy or lactation. Clinical symptoms, serum thyroxine, TRAb, thyroid ultrasound and orbital computed tomography formed the basis of the diagnosis. PBMCs were isolated from about 10 ml of fresh peripheral blood by Ficoll-Paque density gradient centrifugation. Total RNA was extracted using Trizol reagent, and RNA quality was checked on an Agilent 2100 Bioanalyzer. Taken from the germline V gene, the CDR1 and CDR2 loops are MNHEY and SVGEGT. The CDR3 goes from the cysteine to the phenylalanine over 16 residues. Just CDR3 DNA is preserved here, 48 bases in frame from base 1. There are many counts of this clonotype. Its antigen target is currently unknown. An end of the junction differs from the germline gene, which may be a read error.

This clonotype was obtained from a young woman with stable Graves' hyperthyroidism. Donor details come from another sample of the same person, matched by shared clones. The chain links TRBV6-2 or TRBV6-3 with TRBJ2-2; 9 bases in the middle match TRBD2. The sample was peripheral blood. This receptor carries the CDR3 CASSYGLAGTTRELFF. The nucleotide sequence is given as TGTGCCAGCAGTTACGGCCTAGCGGGGACCACCCGGGAGCTGTTTTTT.